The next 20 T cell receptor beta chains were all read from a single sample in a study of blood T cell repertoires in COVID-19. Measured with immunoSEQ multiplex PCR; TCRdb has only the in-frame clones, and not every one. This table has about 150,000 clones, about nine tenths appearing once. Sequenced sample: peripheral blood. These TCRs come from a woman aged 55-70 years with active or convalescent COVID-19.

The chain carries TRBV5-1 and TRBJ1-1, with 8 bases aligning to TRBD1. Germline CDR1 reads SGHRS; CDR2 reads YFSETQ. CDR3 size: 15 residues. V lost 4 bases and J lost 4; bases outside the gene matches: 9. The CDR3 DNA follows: TGCGCCAGCAGCCGACAGGGGACGCAGATCACTGAAGCTTTCTTT. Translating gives CASSRQGTQITEAFF.

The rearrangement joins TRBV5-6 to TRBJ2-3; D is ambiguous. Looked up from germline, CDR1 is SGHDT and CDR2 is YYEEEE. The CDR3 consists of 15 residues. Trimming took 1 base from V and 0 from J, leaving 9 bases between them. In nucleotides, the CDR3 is TGTGCCAGCAGCTTGCGGGTAACTAGCACAGATACGCAGTATTTT. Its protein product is CASSLRVTSTDTQYF. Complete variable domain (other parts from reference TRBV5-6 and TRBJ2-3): DAGVTQSPTHLIKTRGQQVTLRCSPKSGHDTVSWYQQALGQGPQFIFQYYEEEERQRGNFPDRFSGHQFPNYSSELNVNALLLGDSALYLCASSLRVTSTDTQYFGPGTRLTVL.

As DNA, the CDR3 is TGTGCCAGCAGCAGTTACGGGGGTGGCACTGAAGCTTTCTTT. Its protein product is CASSSYGGGTEAFF. This chain uses TRBV7-2 with TRBJ1-1; perhaps TRBD1 as D (5 bases). Germline V gene lookup returns CDR1 SGHTA and CDR2 FQGNSA. With 5 bases removed from V and 4 bases from J, the gap between germline ends came to 14 bases. The CDR3 covers 14 residues.

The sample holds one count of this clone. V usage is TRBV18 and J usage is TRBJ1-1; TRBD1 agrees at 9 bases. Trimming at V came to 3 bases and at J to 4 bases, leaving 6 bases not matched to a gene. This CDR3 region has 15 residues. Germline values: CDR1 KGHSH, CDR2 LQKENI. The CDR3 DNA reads TGTGCCAGCTCACCTATCGACAGGGGGACCACTGAAGCTTTCTTT. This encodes CASSPIDRGTTEAFF.

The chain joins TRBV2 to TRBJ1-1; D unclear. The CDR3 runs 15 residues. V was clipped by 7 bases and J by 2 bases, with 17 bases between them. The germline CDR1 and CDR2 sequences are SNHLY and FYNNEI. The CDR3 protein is CASKFLDTANTEAFF. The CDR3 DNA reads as TGTGCCAGCAAGTTCCTCGATACAGCAAACACTGAAGCTTTCTTT.

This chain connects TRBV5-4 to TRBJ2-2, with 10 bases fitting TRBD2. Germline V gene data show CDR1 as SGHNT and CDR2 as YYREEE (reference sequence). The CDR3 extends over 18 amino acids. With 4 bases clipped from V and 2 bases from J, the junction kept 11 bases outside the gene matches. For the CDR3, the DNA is TGTGCCAGCAGCCCGCTCAGGTCTAGCGGGGGTAACACCGGGGAGCTGTTTTTT. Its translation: CASSPLRSSGGNTGELFF.

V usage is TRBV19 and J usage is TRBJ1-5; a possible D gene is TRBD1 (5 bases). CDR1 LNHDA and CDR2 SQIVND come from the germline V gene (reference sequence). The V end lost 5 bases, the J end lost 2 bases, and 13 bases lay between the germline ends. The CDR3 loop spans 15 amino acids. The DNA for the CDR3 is TGTGCCAGTAGTGGGGGGATATATGGCAATCAGCCCCAGCATTTT. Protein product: CASSGGIYGNQPQHF.

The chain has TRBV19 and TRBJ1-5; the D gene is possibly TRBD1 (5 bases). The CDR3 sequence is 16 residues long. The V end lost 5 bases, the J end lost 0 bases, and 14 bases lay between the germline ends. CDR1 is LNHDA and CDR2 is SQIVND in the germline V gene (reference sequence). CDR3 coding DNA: TGTGCCAGTAGTGCCCGGACGACAGTTAGCAATCAGCCCCAGCATTTT. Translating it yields CASSARTTVSNQPQHF.

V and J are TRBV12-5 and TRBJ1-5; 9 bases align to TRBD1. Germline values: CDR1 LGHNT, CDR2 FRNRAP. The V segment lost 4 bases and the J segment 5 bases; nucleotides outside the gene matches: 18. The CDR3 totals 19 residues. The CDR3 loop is CASGSMRPWTGVEDQPQHF. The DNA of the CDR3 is TGTGCTAGTGGTTCGATGAGACCGTGGACAGGGGTAGAGGATCAGCCCCAGCATTTT.

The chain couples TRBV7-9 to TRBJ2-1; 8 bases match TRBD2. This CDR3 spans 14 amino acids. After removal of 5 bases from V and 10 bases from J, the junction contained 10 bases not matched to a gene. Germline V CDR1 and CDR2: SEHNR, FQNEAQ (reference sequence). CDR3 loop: CASSRGLAPNEQFF. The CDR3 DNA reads TGTGCCAGCAGCCGCGGACTAGCCCCTAACGAGCAGTTCTTC.

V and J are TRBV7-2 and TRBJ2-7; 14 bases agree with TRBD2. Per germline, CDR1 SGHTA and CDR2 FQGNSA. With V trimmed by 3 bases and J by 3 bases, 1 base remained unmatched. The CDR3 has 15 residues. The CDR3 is CASSLGLAGVYEQYF. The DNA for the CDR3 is TGTGCCAGCAGCTTGGGACTAGCGGGGGTCTACGAGCAGTACTTC. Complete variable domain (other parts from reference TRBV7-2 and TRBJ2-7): GAGVSQSPSNKVTEKGKDVELRCDPISGHTALYWYRQSLGQGLEFLIYFQGNSAPDKSGLPSDRFSAERTGGSVSTLTIQRTQQEDSAVYLCASSLGLAGVYEQYFGPGTRLTVT.

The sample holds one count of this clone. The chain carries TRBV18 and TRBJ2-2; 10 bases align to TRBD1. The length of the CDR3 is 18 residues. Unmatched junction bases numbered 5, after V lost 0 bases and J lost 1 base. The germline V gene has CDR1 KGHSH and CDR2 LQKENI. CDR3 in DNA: TGTGCCAGCTCACCACCGTGGGGACAGGGGAGGAACACCGGGGAGCTGTTTTTT. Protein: CASSPPWGQGRNTGELFF.

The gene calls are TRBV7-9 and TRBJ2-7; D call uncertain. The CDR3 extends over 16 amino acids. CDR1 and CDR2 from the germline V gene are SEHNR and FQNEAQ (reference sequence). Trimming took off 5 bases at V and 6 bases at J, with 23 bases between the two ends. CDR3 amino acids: CASSTWLSTRPGEQYF. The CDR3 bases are TGTGCCAGCAGCACCTGGTTGAGCACACGTCCGGGCGAGCAGTACTTC.

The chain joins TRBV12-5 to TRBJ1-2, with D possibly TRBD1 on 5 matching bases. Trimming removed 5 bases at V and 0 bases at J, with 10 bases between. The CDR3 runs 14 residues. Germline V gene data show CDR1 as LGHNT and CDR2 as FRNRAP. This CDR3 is CASGQGWANYGYTF. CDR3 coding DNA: TGTGCTAGTGGTCAGGGTTGGGCTAACTATGGCTACACCTTC.

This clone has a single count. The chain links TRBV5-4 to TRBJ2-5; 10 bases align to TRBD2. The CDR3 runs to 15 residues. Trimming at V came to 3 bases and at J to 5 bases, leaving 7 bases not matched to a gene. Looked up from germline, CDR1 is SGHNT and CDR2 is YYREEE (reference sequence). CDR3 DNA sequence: TGTGCCAGCAGCTCCATAGCGGGGGGTGATGAGACCCAGTACTTC. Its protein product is CASSSIAGGDETQYF.

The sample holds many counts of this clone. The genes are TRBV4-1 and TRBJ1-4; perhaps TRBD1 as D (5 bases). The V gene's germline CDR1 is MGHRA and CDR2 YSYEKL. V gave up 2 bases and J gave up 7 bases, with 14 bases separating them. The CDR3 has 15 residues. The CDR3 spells CASSQRDFLGEKLFF. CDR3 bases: TGCGCCAGCAGCCAACGGGACTTTTTGGGTGAAAAACTGTTTTTT.

CDR3 amino acids: CASSLEGREGETQYF. Written as DNA, the CDR3 is TGCGCCAGCAGCCTTGAGGGCAGGGAGGGAGAGACCCAGTACTTC. This chain connects TRBV4-1 to TRBJ2-5, with 7 bases that match TRBD2. The J segment lost 4 bases and the V segment lost 4 bases, leaving 9 bases of the junction unmatched. CDR3 length: 15 amino acids. CDR1 and CDR2 from the germline V gene are MGHRA and YSYEKL.

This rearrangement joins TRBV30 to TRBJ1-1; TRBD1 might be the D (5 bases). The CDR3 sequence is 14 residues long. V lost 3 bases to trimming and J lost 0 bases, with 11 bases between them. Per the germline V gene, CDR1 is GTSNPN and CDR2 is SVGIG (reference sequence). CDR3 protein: CAWRLRVLNTEAFF. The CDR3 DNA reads TGTGCCTGGAGACTCAGGGTCCTGAACACTGAAGCTTTCTTT.

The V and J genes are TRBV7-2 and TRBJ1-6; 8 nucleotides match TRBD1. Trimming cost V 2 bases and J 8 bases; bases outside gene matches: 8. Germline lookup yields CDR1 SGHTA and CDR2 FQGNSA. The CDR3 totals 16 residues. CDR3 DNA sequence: TGTGCCAGCAGCTTAAGGACAGGGTCGGCGGATTCACCCCTCCACTTT. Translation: CASSLRTGSADSPLHF. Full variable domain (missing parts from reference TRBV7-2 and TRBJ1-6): GAGVSQSPSNKVTEKGKDVELRCDPISGHTALYWYRQSLGQGLEFLIYFQGNSAPDKSGLPSDRFSAERTGGSVSTLTIQRTQQEDSAVYLCASSLRTGSADSPLHFGNGTRLTVT.

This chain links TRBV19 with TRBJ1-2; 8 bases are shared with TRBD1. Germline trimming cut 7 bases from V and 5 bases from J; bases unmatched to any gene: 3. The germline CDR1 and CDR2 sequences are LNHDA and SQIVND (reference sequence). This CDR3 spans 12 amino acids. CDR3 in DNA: TGTGCCAGTATCGGACAGGGTTATGGCTACACCTTC. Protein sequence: CASIGQGYGYTF.